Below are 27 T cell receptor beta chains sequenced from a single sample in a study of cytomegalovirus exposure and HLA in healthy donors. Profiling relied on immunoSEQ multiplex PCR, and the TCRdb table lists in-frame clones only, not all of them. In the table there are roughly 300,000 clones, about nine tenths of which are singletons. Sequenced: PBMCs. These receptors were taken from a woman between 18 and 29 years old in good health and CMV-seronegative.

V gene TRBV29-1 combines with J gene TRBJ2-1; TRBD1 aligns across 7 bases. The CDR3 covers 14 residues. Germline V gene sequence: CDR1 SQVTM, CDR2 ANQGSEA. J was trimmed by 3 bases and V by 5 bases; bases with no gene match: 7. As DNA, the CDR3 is TGCAGCGTTACGACAGGGACCTACTACAATGAGCAGTTCTTC. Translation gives CSVTTGTYYNEQFF.

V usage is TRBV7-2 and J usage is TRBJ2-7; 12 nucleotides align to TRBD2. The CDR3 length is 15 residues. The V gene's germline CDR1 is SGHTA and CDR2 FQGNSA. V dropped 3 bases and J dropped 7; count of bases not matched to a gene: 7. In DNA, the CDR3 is TGTGCCAGCAGCTTGGAGACTAGCGGGAGCTCAGAGCAGTACTTC. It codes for CASSLETSGSSEQYF.

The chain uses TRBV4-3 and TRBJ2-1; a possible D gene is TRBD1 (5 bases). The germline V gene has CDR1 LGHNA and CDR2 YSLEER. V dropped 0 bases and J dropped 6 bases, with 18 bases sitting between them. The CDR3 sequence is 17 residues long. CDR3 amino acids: CASSQDRALTGVNEQFF. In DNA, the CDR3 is TGCGCCAGCAGCCAAGATCGGGCCCTTACAGGTGTCAATGAGCAGTTCTTC.

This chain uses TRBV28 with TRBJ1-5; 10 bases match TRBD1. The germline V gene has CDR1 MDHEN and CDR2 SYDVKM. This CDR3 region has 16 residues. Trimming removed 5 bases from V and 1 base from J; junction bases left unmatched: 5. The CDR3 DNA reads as TGTGCCAGCAGTACCCCGGGACAGGGGAGCAATCAGCCCCAGCATTTT. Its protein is CASSTPGQGSNQPQHF.

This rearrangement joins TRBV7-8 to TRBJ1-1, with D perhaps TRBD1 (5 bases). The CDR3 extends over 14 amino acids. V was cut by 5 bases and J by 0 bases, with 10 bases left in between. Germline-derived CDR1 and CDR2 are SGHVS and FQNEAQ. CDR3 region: CASSKDRLNTEAFF. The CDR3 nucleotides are TGTGCCAGCAGCAAAGACAGACTGAACACTGAAGCTTTCTTT.

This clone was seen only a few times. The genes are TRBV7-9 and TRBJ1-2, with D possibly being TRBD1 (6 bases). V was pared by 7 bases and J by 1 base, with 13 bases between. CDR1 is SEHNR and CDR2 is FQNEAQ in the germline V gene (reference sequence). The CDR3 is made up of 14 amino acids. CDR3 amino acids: CASTSGAVNYGYTF. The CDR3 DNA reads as TGTGCCAGCACCTCAGGGGCAGTTAACTATGGCTACACCTTC.

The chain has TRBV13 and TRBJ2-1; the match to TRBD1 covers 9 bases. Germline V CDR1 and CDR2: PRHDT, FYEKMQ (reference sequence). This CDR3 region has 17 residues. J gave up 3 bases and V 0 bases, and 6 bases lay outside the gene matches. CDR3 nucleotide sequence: TGTGCCAGCAGCTTAGGCCTGGGACAGGGCCGCTACAATGAGCAGTTCTTC. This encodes CASSLGLGQGRYNEQFF. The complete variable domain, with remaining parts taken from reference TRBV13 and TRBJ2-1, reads AAGVIQSPRHLIKEKRETATLKCYPIPRHDTVYWYQQGPGQDPQFLISFYEKMQSDKGSIPDRFSAQQFSDYHSELNMSSLELGDSALYFCASSLGLGQGRYNEQFFGPGTRLTVL.

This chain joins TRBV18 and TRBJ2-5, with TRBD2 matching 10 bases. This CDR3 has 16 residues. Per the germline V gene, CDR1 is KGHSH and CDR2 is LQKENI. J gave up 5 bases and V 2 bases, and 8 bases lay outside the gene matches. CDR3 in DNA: TGTGCCAGCTCACCAACTACTAGCGGGACGGGGGAGACCCAGTACTTC. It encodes CASSPTTSGTGETQYF.

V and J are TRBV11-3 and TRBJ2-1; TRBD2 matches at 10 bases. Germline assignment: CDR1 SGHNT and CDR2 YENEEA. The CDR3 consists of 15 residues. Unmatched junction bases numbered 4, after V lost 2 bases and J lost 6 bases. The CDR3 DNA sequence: TGTGCCAGCAGCTTATCACTAGCGGGATTCAATGAGCAGTTCTTC. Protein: CASSLSLAGFNEQFF.

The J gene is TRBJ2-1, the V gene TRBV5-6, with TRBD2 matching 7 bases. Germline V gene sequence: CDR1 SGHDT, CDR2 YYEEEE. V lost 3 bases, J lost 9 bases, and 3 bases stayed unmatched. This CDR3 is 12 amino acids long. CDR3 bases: TGTGCCAGCAGCTCGAGCGGGACTGAGCAGTTCTTC. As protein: CASSSSGTEQFF.

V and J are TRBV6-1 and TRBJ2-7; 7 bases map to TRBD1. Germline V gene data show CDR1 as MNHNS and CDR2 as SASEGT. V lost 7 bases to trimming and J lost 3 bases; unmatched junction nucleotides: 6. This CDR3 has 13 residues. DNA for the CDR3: TGTGCCAGCACCACAGGACAGGACTACGAGCAGTACTTC. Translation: CASTTGQDYEQYF.

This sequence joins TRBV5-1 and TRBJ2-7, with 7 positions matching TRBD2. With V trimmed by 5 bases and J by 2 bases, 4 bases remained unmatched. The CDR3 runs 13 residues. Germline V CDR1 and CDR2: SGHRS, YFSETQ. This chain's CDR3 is CASSPAGPYEQYF. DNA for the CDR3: TGCGCCAGCAGTCCAGCGGGACCCTACGAGCAGTACTTC.

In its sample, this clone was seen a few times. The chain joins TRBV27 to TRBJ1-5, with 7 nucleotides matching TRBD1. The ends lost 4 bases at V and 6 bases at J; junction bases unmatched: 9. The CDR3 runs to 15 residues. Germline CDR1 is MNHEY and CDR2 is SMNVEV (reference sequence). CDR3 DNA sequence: TGTGCCAGCAGTTCCTCACAGGGGCACAGTCAGCCCCAGCATTTT. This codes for CASSSSQGHSQPQHF.

In DNA, the CDR3 is TGTGCCAGCAGTTTAACCGGGACTAGCGGGGCCACTTCCTACGAGCAGTACTTC. It yields the protein CASSLTGTSGATSYEQYF. This chain joins TRBV27 and TRBJ2-7; 13 bases fit TRBD2. This CDR3 is built from 18 residues. Trimming cost V 2 bases and J 1 base; bases outside gene matches: 8. Germline V gives CDR1 MNHEY, CDR2 SMNVEV (reference sequence).

The CDR3 nucleotides are TGTGCCAGCAACATAGACAGGGCAGAGACCCAGTACTTC. It codes for CASNIDRAETQYF. The rearrangement uses TRBV2 and TRBJ2-5; TRBD1 matches at 7 bases. Germline CDR1 and CDR2: SNHLY and FYNNEI. CDR3 length: 13 residues. Unmatched junction bases numbered 6, after V lost 7 bases and J lost 4 bases.

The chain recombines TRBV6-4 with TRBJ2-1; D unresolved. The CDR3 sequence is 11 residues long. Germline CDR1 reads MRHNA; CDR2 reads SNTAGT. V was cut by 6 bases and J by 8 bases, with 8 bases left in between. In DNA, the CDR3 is TGTGCCAGCAGCAACGCAGATGAGCAGTTCTTC. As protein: CASSNADEQFF.

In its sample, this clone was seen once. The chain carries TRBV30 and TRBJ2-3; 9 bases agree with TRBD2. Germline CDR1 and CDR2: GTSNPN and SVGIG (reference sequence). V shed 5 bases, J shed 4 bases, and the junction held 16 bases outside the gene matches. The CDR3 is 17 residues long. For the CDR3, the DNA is TGTGCCTGGGCATCTCCTAGTAGCGGGAGTGGGGCAGATACGCAGTATTTT. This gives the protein CAWASPSSGSGADTQYF.

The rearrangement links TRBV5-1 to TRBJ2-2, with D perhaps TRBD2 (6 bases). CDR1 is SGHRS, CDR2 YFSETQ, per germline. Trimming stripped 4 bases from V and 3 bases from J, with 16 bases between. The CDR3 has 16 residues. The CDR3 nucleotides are TGCGCCAGCAGCCCGGAGGGTTGGGTGTACACCGGGGAGCTGTTTTTT. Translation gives CASSPEGWVYTGELFF.

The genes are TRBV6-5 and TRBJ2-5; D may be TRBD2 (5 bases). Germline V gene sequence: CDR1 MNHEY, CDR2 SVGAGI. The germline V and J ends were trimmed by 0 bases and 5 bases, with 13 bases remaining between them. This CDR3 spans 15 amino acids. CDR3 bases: TGTGCCAGCAGTTACTCGGACGGAAGAGGGGAGACCCAGTACTTC. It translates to CASSYSDGRGETQYF.

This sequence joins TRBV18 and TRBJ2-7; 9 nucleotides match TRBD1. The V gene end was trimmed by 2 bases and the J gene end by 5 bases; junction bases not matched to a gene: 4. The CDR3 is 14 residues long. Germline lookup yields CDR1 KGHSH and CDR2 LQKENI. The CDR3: CASSPNRGRDEQYF. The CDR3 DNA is TGTGCCAGCTCACCAAACAGGGGGCGCGACGAGCAGTACTTC.

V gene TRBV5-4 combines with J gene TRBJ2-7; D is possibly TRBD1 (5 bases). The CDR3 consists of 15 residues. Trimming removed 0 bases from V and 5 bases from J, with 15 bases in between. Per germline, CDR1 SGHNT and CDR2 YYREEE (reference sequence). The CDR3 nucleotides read TGTGCCAGCAGCTTGGAATCGGCAGGGTGGAACGAGCAGTACTTC. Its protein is CASSLESAGWNEQYF.

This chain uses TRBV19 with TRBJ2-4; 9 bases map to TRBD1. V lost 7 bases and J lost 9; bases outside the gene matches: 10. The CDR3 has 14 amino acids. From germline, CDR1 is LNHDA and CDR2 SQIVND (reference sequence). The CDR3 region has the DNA TGTGCCAGTATGGGGACAGGGACATCGCGCATTCAGTACTTC. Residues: CASMGTGTSRIQYF.

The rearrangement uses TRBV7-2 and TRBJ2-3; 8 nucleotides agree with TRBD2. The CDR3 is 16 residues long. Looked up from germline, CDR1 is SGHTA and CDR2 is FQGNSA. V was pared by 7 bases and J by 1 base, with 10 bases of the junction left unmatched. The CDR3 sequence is CASIPISGSGTDTQYF. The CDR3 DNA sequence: TGTGCCAGCATACCAATCAGCGGGAGCGGCACAGATACGCAGTATTTT. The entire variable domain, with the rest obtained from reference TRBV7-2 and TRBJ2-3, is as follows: GAGVSQSPSNKVTEKGKDVELRCDPISGHTALYWYRQSLGQGLEFLIYFQGNSAPDKSGLPSDRFSAERTGGSVSTLTIQRTQQEDSAVYLCASIPISGSGTDTQYFGPGTRLTVL.

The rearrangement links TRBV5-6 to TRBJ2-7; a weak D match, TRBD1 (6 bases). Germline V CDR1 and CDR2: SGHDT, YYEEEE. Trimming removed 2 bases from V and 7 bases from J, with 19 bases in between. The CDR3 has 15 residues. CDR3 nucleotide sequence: TGTGCCAGCAGCTTCAGGGGTGGCCCTTGGTGGGAGCAGTACTTC. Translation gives CASSFRGGPWWEQYF.

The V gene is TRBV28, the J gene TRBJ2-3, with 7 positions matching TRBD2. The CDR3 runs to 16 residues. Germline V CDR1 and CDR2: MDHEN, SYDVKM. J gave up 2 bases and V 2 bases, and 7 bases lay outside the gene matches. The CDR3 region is CASSLGLADLTDTQYF. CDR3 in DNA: TGTGCCAGCAGTTTAGGTCTAGCGGACCTCACAGATACGCAGTATTTT.

CDR3 sequence: CASSPGLGGTDTQYF. In DNA, the CDR3 is TGTGCCAGCAGCCCGGGACTGGGAGGCACAGATACGCAGTATTTT. V gene TRBV5-4 combines with J gene TRBJ2-3; D perhaps matches TRBD2 (6 bases). The germline gives CDR1 SGHNT, CDR2 YYREEE (reference sequence). The CDR3 loop spans 15 amino acids. V lost 4 bases to trimming and J lost 1 base, with 13 bases between them.

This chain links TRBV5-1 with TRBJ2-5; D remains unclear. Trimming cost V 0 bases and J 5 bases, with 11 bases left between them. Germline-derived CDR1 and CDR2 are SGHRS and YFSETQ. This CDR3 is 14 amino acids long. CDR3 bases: TGCGCCAGCAGCTTGGCGCAGGTTTGGGAGACCCAGTACTTC. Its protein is CASSLAQVWETQYF.